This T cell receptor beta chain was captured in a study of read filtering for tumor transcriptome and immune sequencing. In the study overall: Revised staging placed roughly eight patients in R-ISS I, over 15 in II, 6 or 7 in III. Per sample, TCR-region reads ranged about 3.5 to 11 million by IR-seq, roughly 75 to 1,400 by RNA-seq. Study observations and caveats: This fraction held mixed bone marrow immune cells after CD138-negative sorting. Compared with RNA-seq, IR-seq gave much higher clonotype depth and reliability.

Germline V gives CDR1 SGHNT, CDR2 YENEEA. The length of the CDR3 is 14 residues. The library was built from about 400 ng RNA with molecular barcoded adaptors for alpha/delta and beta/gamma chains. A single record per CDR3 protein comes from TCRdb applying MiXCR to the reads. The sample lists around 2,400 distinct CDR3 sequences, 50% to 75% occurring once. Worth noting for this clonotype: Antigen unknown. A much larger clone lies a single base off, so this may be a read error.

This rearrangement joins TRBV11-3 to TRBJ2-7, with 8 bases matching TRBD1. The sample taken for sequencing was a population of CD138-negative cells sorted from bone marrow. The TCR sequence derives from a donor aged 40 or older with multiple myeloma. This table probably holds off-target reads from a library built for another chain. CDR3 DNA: TGTGCCAGCAACTCAGGGGGCGCGGGCTACGAGCGGTACTTC. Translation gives CASNSGGAGYERYF.